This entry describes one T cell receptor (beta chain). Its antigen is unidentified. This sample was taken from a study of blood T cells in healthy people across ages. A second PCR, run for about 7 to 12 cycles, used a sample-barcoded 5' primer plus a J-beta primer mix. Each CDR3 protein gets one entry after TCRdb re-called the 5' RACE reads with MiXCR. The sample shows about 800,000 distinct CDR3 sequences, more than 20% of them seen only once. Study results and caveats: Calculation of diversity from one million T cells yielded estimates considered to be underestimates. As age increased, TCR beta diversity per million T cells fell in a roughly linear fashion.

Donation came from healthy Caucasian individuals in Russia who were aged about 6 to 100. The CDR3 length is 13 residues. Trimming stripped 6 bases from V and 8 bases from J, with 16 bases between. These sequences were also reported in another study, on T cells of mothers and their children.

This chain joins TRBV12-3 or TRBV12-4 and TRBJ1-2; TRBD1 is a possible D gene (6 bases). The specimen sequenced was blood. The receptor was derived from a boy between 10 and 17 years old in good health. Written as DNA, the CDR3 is TGTGCCAGCAGCTTACAGGGCTCCATCGGCTACACCTTC. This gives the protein CASSLQGSIGYTF.